The 3 T cell receptor beta chains presented below share a single source sample, sequenced in a study of blood T cell repertoires in COVID-19. Some clones are missing from TCRdb's copy, which holds only in-frame ones; the method was immunoSEQ multiplex PCR. The repertoire includes approximately 380,000 clones, roughly 90% of them detected once, and over 0.7% sits in the top ten. The sample was PBMCs or T cells enriched from blood (not recorded which). Receptors originate from a woman in her thirties or forties who had been exposed to COVID-19.

The CDR3 DNA is TGTGCCAGCAGCTTGGGGGACAACTACGAGCAGTACTTC. Translating gives CASSLGDNYEQYF. The V call is TRBV7-9, the J call TRBJ2-7, with a tentative D call TRBD1 (6 bases). Trimming took 3 bases from V and 3 from J, leaving 9 bases between them. This CDR3 spans 13 amino acids. Germline CDR1 and CDR2: SEHNR and FQNEAQ (reference sequence).

This chain uses TRBV24-1 with TRBJ2-3, with D unresolved. V lost 3 bases and J lost 2, with 5 bases in between. Germline lookup yields CDR1 KGHDR and CDR2 SFDVKD. The CDR3 totals 13 residues. The CDR3 reads CATSDVNTDTQYF. The CDR3 DNA sequence: TGTGCCACCAGTGATGTTAACACAGATACGCAGTATTTT.

This chain links TRBV3-1 (or the pseudogene TRBV3-2) with TRBJ1-3; D not certain. The V end was cut by 7 bases, the J end by 2 bases, with 12 bases between. The CDR3 totals 14 residues. Per germline, CDR1 LGHDT and CDR2 YNNKEL (reference sequence). The CDR3 coding sequence is TGTGCCAGCACCTCCTCTGTTACTGGAAACACCATATATTTT. Its protein product is CASTSSVTGNTIYF.